This passage covers 19 T cell receptor beta chains from one sample sequenced in a study of T-cell memory formation after mild COVID-19. TCRdb reanalysed the 5' RACE reads using MiXCR and keeps one entry per CDR3 protein. The sample gives around 470,000 distinct CDR3 sequences, around 18% of which show up once; about 8.8% is in the top ten. The specimen was PBMCs or a T cell subset sorted from them (not recorded which). These receptors all stem from an adult woman who had mild COVID-19 (a few samples of this study predate the infection). Cell type and time point are not known.

This clonotype has more than one count but fewer than ten. The chain recombines TRBV6-2 or TRBV6-3 with TRBJ2-1; 10 bases agree with TRBD2. This CDR3 spans 13 amino acids. V was clipped by 6 bases and J by 8 bases; unmatched bases: 4. Looked up from germline, CDR1 is MNHEY and CDR2 is SVGEGT. The CDR3: CASSLAGDHEQFF. In nucleotides, the CDR3 is TGTGCCAGCAGCCTAGCGGGAGACCATGAGCAGTTCTTC.

The chain joins TRBV19 to TRBJ1-5; tentative D call: TRBD1 (6 bases). The V gene lost 4 bases and the J gene lost 4 bases, with 8 bases spanning the gap. This CDR3 spans 13 amino acids. Germline values: CDR1 LNHDA, CDR2 SQIVND (reference sequence). The CDR3: CASSKGQNQPQHF. The CDR3 nucleotides read TGTGCCAGTAGTAAAGGACAGAATCAGCCCCAGCATTTT.

There are a few counts of this clonotype. The chain joins TRBV12-3 or TRBV12-4 to TRBJ2-2, with D tentatively TRBD2 (6 bases). V was clipped by 5 bases and J by 4 bases, with 11 bases between them. The CDR3 spans 14 residues. The DNA of the CDR3 is TGTGCCAGCAGTCCCCTAGCGAGCACCGGGGAGCTGTTTTTT. Its translation: CASSPLASTGELFF.

The chain couples TRBV29-1 to TRBJ1-1, with D perhaps TRBD1 (6 bases). CDR1 and CDR2 from the germline V gene are SQVTM and ANQGSEA. The length of the CDR3 is 12 residues. The CDR3 here is CSVMGGLTEAFF. The CDR3 DNA reads TGCAGTGTGATGGGGGGCCTCACTGAAGCTTTCTTT.

V is TRBV27 and J is TRBJ2-2; 9 nucleotides align to TRBD2. V was clipped by 3 bases and J by 5 bases; unmatched bases: 4. The CDR3 extends over 15 amino acids. Germline assignment: CDR1 MNHEY and CDR2 SMNVEV (reference sequence). CDR3 region: CASSFAGGHTGELFF. The CDR3 coding sequence is TGTGCCAGCAGTTTCGCGGGGGGGCATACCGGGGAGCTGTTTTTT.

In this sample, this clonotype turned up many times. The chain carries TRBV7-6 and TRBJ2-3; 8 nucleotides match TRBD2. Trimming removed 5 bases from V and 2 bases from J; junction bases left unmatched: 15. CDR3 size: 18 residues. Germline assignment: CDR1 SGHVS and CDR2 FNYEAQ. The CDR3 DNA reads as TGTGCCAGCAGCCCCAATCCCGTTGCGGGAGGATTCACAGATACGCAGTATTTT. This codes for CASSPNPVAGGFTDTQYF.

In this sample, this clonotype turned up many times. The chain couples TRBV7-9 to TRBJ1-5; D gene uncertain. V was trimmed by 1 base and J by 0 bases, leaving 10 bases between them. The CDR3 has 16 residues. Germline loops: CDR1 SEHNR, CDR2 FQNEAQ (reference sequence). The CDR3 coding sequence is TGTGCCAGCAGCTTAGAAGGCACGTATAGCAATCAGCCCCAGCATTTT. Translation gives CASSLEGTYSNQPQHF. The complete variable domain, with remaining parts taken from reference TRBV7-9 and TRBJ1-5, reads DTGVSQNPRHKITKRGQNVTFRCDPISEHNRLYWYRQTLGQGPEFLTYFQNEAQLEKSRLLSDRFSAERPKGSFSTLEIQRTEQGDSAMYLCASSLEGTYSNQPQHFGDGTRLSIL.

This chain links TRBV12-3 or TRBV12-4 with TRBJ1-1; D is uncertain. This CDR3 contains 14 residues. Trimming stripped 7 bases from V and 5 bases from J, with 17 bases between. The CDR3 nucleotides are TGTGCCAGCACCCATGGCGGCCGTGGGACTGAAGCTTTCTTT. This encodes CASTHGGRGTEAFF.

This clonotype was picked up many times. V gene TRBV18 combines with J gene TRBJ2-5; 7 bases are shared with TRBD2. The germline V gene encodes CDR1 KGHSH and CDR2 LQKENI. Germline trimming cut 2 bases from V and 1 base from J; bases unmatched to any gene: 7. The CDR3 has 16 residues. The CDR3 region is CASSPLPGGTQETQYF. CDR3 nucleotide sequence: TGTGCCAGCTCACCATTGCCCGGGGGGACCCAAGAGACCCAGTACTTC.

This rearrangement joins TRBV12-3 or TRBV12-4 to TRBJ1-2, with D possibly TRBD1 on 6 matching bases. V lost 0 bases, J lost 3 bases, and 8 bases lay in between. CDR3 length: 14 residues. The CDR3: CASSLARQDYGYTF. The CDR3 DNA is TGTGCCAGCAGTTTAGCGCGACAGGACTATGGCTACACCTTC.

This clonotype has more than one count but fewer than ten. The chain is built from TRBV7-8 and TRBJ2-5; TRBD2 aligns across 9 bases. The V gene end was trimmed by 2 bases and the J gene end by 2 bases; junction bases not matched to a gene: 12. This CDR3 has 18 residues. The germline CDR1 and CDR2 sequences are SGHVS and FQNEAQ. The CDR3 sequence is CASSLTRGGLARQETQYF. CDR3 nucleotides: TGTGCCAGCAGCTTAACCCGAGGTGGACTAGCGAGGCAAGAGACCCAGTACTTC.

This sequence joins TRBV5-1 and TRBJ1-2; 10 nucleotides agree with TRBD1. The trim removed 3 bases at V and 6 bases at J, leaving 8 bases unmatched. Germline-derived CDR1 and CDR2 are SGHRS and YFSETQ. The length of the CDR3 is 15 residues. This chain's CDR3 is CASSSSGTGAHGYTF. The CDR3 nucleotides are TGCGCCAGCAGCTCATCCGGGACAGGGGCCCATGGCTACACCTTC.

There are a few counts of this clonotype. The chain recombines TRBV7-3 with TRBJ2-6, with D possibly being TRBD1 (6 bases). Trimming removed 5 bases from V and 3 bases from J, with 14 bases in between. Germline values: CDR1 SGHTA, CDR2 FQGTGA. The CDR3 consists of 16 residues. The CDR3 loop is CASSPPAGVGANVLTF. The CDR3 bases are TGTGCCAGCAGCCCTCCCGCAGGGGTTGGGGCCAACGTCCTGACTTTC.

This clonotype was observed a few times. The chain recombines TRBV5-1 with TRBJ2-7; a weak D match, TRBD1 (5 bases). From germline, CDR1 is SGHRS and CDR2 YFSETQ. There are 15 residues in the CDR3. Trimming took 4 bases from V and 1 from J, leaving 15 bases between them. DNA of the CDR3: TGCGCCAGCAGCCCGGCCCTACCAGGGTCCTACGAGCAGTACTTC. This encodes CASSPALPGSYEQYF.

The chain employs TRBV19 and TRBJ2-7; TRBD2 is a possible D gene (5 bases). The CDR3 is made up of 14 amino acids. Deletions cut 3 bases from V and 2 bases from J, with 11 bases between. In germline, CDR1 is LNHDA, CDR2 SQIVND (reference sequence). The CDR3 is CASSMTGNPYEQYF. The CDR3 DNA follows: TGTGCCAGTAGTATGACGGGGAATCCCTACGAGCAGTACTTC. The complete variable domain, with remaining parts taken from reference TRBV19 and TRBJ2-7, reads DGGITQSPKYLFRKEGQNVTLSCEQNLNHDAMYWYRQDPGQGLRLIYYSQIVNDFQKGDIAEGYSVSREKKESFPLTVTSAQKNPTAFYLCASSMTGNPYEQYFGPGTRLTVT.

This chain links TRBV28 with TRBJ1-5, with D tentatively TRBD1 (6 bases). Trimming stripped 5 bases from V and 4 bases from J, with 12 bases between. The V gene's germline CDR1 is MDHEN and CDR2 SYDVKM. The CDR3 contains 14 residues. CDR3 region: CASSGTGSNQPQHF. CDR3 DNA: TGTGCCAGCAGTGGTACAGGGTCGAATCAGCCCCAGCATTTT.

This sequence joins TRBV10-3 and TRBJ1-5; D is unresolved. V gave up 3 bases and J gave up 5 bases, with 11 bases separating them. This CDR3 is built from 14 residues. Germline V gene data show CDR1 as ENHRY and CDR2 as SYGVKD. The CDR3 sequence: CAISDQRLDQPQHF. The CDR3 DNA follows: TGTGCCATCAGTGATCAGAGGTTGGATCAGCCCCAGCATTTT.

In this sample, this clonotype turned up a few times. The J gene is TRBJ2-5, the V gene TRBV5-1, with 7 bases that match TRBD1. The CDR3 sequence is 14 residues long. Looked up from germline, CDR1 is SGHRS and CDR2 is YFSETQ. With V trimmed by 4 bases and J by 5 bases, 8 bases remained unmatched. The CDR3 loop is CASSVNRGGETQYF. The CDR3 DNA is TGCGCCAGCAGCGTGAACAGGGGCGGCGAGACCCAGTACTTC.

Ten or more counts support this clonotype. An end of the junction differs from the germline gene, which may be a read error. The chain uses TRBV18 and TRBJ2-1; TRBD2 aligns across 10 bases. Looked up from germline, CDR1 is KGHSH and CDR2 is LQKENI. The CDR3 contains 14 residues. The CDR3 is CASSPLAGNNEQFF. The CDR3, as DNA: TGTGCCAGCTCCCCACTAGCGGGGAACAATGAGCAGTTCTTC. Combining the CDR3 with reference TRBV18 and TRBJ2-1 gives the whole variable domain NAGVMQNPRHLVRRRGQEARLRCSPMKGHSHVYWYRQLPEEGLKFMVYLQKENIIDESGMPKERFSAEFPKEGPSILRIQQVVRGDSAAYFCASSPLAGNNEQFFGPGTRLTVL.